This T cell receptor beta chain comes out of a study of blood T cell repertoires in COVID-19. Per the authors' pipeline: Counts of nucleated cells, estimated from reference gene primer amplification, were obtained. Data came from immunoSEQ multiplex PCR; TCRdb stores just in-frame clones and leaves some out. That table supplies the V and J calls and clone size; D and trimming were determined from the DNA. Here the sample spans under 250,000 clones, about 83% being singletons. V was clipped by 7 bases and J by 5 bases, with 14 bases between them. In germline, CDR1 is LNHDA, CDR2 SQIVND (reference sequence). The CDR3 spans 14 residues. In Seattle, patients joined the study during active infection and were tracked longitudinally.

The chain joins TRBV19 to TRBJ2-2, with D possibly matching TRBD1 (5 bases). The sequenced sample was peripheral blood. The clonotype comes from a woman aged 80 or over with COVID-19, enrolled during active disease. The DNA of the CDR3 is TGTGCCAGTACCCTAGGGGCAGCTACCGGGGAGCTGTTTTTT. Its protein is CASTLGAATGELFF. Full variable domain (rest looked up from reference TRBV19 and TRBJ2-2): DGGITQSPKYLFRKEGQNVTLSCEQNLNHDAMYWYRQDPGQGLRLIYYSQIVNDFQKGDIAEGYSVSREKKESFPLTVTSAQKNPTAFYLCASTLGAATGELFFGEGSRLTVL.